The rows below give T cell receptor beta chains drawn from one sample of a study of shared clonotypes between healthy human individuals. The protocol was immunoSEQ multiplex PCR, while the TCRdb copy is restricted to in-frame clones and leaves out a portion. The table lists some 1.4 million clones, approximately 97% of them singletons. The sequencing sample was made of naive CD4+ T cells sorted from blood. These receptors were taken from a man aged 25 to 40 in good health. CDR3s leave out the opening cysteine and the closing phenylalanine or tryptophan.

V: TRBV20-1; CDR3: SAAHSDTQY
V: TRBV28; CDR3: ASSPRLGQGALSQH
V: TRBV19; CDR3: ASSSREKAF
V: TRBV2; CDR3: ASSGGLYQPQH
V: TRBV6-1; CDR3: ASCPDFSQPQH
V: TRBV7-9; CDR3: ASSPGLGGGTDTQY
V: TRBV7-7; CDR3: ASSLNRGNEQF
V: TRBV5-1; CDR3: ASSPGGNWGLDTEAF
V: TRBV19; CDR3: ASTLRDRADTQY
V: TRBV7-2; CDR3: ASSRGGGSTYEQY
V: TRBV2; CDR3: ASISDTWIYNEQF
V: TRBV7-3; CDR3: ASSLSSADTGELF
V: TRBV5-6; CDR3: ASSLLSRGEQY
V: TRBV5-1; CDR3: ASSLSPPEEQF
V: TRBV2; CDR3: ASSQDNAATEKLF
V: TRBV10-3; CDR3: AISESRVLAGGDNEQF
V: TRBV7-9; CDR3: ASSLWSGSNYGYT
V: TRBV19; CDR3: ASSPSVSTDTQY
V: TRBV28; CDR3: ASWGGRSSYEQY
V: TRBV7-8; CDR3: ASSSRTGGGLRGSYEQY
V: TRBV28; CDR3: ASSRADTIGRGELF
V: TRBV2; CDR3: ASSIKSQETQY
V: TRBV28; CDR3: ASTFAGRGNTIY
V: TRBV11-3; CDR3: ASSLTPRTGARTDTQY
V: TRBV11-2; CDR3: ASSSLIVAGGYNEQF
V: TRBV5-4; CDR3: ASSGTPLYEQY
V: TRBV10-3; CDR3: ATALGTGQETQY
V: TRBV2; CDR3: ASSEIALQF
V: TRBV4-2; CDR3: ASSQGGTGGEAKNIQY
V: TRBV7-7; CDR3: ASSQKARAGEQF
V: TRBV15; CDR3: ATSRVPDEQF
V: TRBV30; CDR3: AWNFGRSYEQY
V: TRBV7-9; CDR3: ASSLALGVKF
V: TRBV25-1; CDR3: ASSDHGTSGRGDTQY
V: TRBV15; CDR3: ATSRQNTEAF
V: TRBV6-6; CDR3: ASSYPGQGDGYT
V: TRBV6-1; CDR3: ASSQRASNTGELF
V: TRBV5-1; CDR3: ASSLDGPSYEQY
V: TRBV5-6; CDR3: ASSLLGGREQF
V: TRBV27; CDR3: ASSLSVYNEQF
V: TRBV28; CDR3: ASRTPNIPYEQY
V: TRBV2; CDR3: ASSEVRTGAGELF
V: TRBV28; CDR3: ASSLLGLGQTLYEQY
V: TRBV7-6; CDR3: ASSLDHGELF
V: TRBV5-1; CDR3: ASMSQGAGINNEQF
V: TRBV9; CDR3: ASSATGTPQETQY
V: TRBV27; CDR3: ASSLRASGVTYNEQF
V: TRBV6-5; CDR3: ASSPVRGGNQPQH
V: TRBV7-9; CDR3: ASSLAGGRRGEQF
V: TRBV5-1; CDR3: ASSLEQLTYEQY
V: TRBV10-3; CDR3: AISAGTDSSGANVLT
V: TRBV2; CDR3: ASSRQGAGDTQY
V: TRBV11-2; CDR3: ASSRRGSNQPQH
V: TRBV23-1; CDR3: ASSQSVGPEVTF
V: TRBV5-1; CDR3: ASSNRSLSGRNTGELF